Given below is one T cell receptor beta chain in context. There is no known antigen for this receptor. No much larger clone exists at a distance of one base, and base qualities are not known. This entry is derived from a study of breast tumors, draining lymph nodes, adjacent tissues (dated by TCRdb to 2015 to 2016). Study-wide context: Breast cancer patients provided tumor, adjacent nontumor tissue and axillary lymph nodes, and the study compared the TCR beta repertoires across these three sources. The study was designed to assess the relationships and possible T-cell exchange between tumor, surrounding tissue and draining lymph node repertoires in human breast cancer.

The axillary draining lymph nodes of breast cancer patients were the source of the lymph node samples. The CDR3 contains 15 residues, cysteine and phenylalanine counted. Kept here is only the CDR3 DNA, which spans 45 bases and is read in frame from base 1. The junction carries 10 bases between V and J, which are trimmed by 1 base and 3 bases respectively. CDR1 and CDR2 are read off the germline V gene as SNHLY and FYNNEI. This sample was sequenced with an Illumina HiSeq 2000. TCR beta chain libraries were generated by multiplex PCR amplification. High-throughput sequencing was used to analyze the amplified TCR beta chain products. TCRdb passed the public sequencing reads through fastp at Q25 and MiXCR, retaining productive beta sequences. Here each entry gathers all rows of one CDR3 protein and keeps the most common genes and DNA. In this sample the table shows approximately 90,000 distinct CDR3 sequences, roughly 29% of which occur a single time. The ten largest clones represent over 7.5% of the sample.

General conclusions and limits of the study: Tumor T-cell repertoires showed less diversity than lymph node repertoires and more diversity than nontumor tissue repertoires, and tumor T-cell repertoires showed preferential V and J gene usage. Tumor and nontumor tissue repertoires were significantly more similar in luminal-like than in basal-like breast cancer. A scenario in which most tumor T cells derive from the lymph node and then expand within tumor tissue was judged to be consistent with the data. The conclusion that tumor T cells originate in lymph nodes was framed as consistent with a hypothesis rather than directly demonstrated.

Sequenced input: axillary lymph node tissue. This chain joins TRBV2 to TRBJ2-1, and possibly TRBD2, on 6 matching bases. This TCR was recovered from a female donor with breast cancer. Some clones in this sample may be carry-over from other donors' samples. The CDR3 corresponds to CASSEDGSIYNEQFF. The bases are TGTGCCAGCAGTGAAGACGGGAGTATCTACAATGAGCAGTTCTTC.